This TCR beta chain was obtained from a study of T-cell reconstitution after alpha-beta-depleted transplantation in children. Germline V lookup: CDR1 SGHAT, CDR2 FQNNGV. V was shortened by 5 bases and J by 7 bases, with 15 bases between the two germline ends. This CDR3 has 15 amino acids. As it was prepared, the TCRbeta library received unique molecular identifiers. One entry per CDR3 protein results from TCRdb running MiXCR on the PCR reads. The data hold some 200,000 distinct CDR3 sequences, with 9.7% observed a single time. This clonotype was detected many times. The receptor was isolated from a human donor who donated a stem cell graft to a child with SCID. Sequenced material: PBMCs from the stem cell graft donor, taken from the stem cell graft. This chain connects TRBV11-2 to TRBJ1-6, with D tentatively TRBD1 (5 bases). CDR3 loop: CASSGSGRKNSPLHF. As DNA, the CDR3 is TGTGCCAGCAGCGGCTCGGGACGGAAGAATTCACCCCTCCACTTT.